The 16 T cell receptor beta chains below come from one sample, sequenced in a study of post-analysis software for immune sequencing data. Included in the TCR beta cDNA libraries were unique molecular identifiers. TCRdb re-derived calls from the PCR reads in MiXCR, one entry per CDR3 protein. Among about 160,000 distinct CDR3 sequences listed, around 36% were seen once. Sequencing used blood, obtained after autologous hematopoietic stem cell transplantation. Source of these receptors: a girl aged 10 to 17 with multiple sclerosis.

The chain links TRBV6-5 to TRBJ1-4; D not resolved. Looked up from germline, CDR1 is MNHEY and CDR2 is SVGAGI. The V and J ends lost 8 bases and 6 bases respectively, with 13 bases between them. The CDR3 spans 13 residues. CDR3 coding DNA: TGTGCCAGCGGGGTACGGAGGGATGAAAAACTGTTTTTT. It translates to CASGVRRDEKLFF.

The chain has TRBV6-5 and TRBJ2-7; possibly TRBD1 for D (5 bases). V dropped 4 bases and J dropped 4 bases, with 20 bases sitting between them. CDR3 size: 16 residues. Per germline, CDR1 MNHEY and CDR2 SVGAGI. The CDR3 bases are TGTGCCAGCAGTTCTTTAGGGGTATCTGCTTCGTACGAGCAGTACTTC. Translated: CASSSLGVSASYEQYF.

CDR3 residues: CASSAGQKNNQPQHF. CDR3 sequence (DNA): TGTGCCAGCAGTGCCGGACAGAAAAACAATCAGCCCCAGCATTTT. The chain is built from TRBV2 and TRBJ1-5; D possibly corresponds to TRBD1 (6 bases). CDR1 and CDR2 from the germline V gene are SNHLY and FYNNEI. The length of the CDR3 is 15 residues. The ends were cut back, 4 bases at V and 3 bases at J, with 13 bases in the middle.

This CDR3 is CSVEAPGLRGEQYF. The CDR3 bases are TGCAGCGTTGAAGCTCCGGGATTAAGGGGCGAGCAGTACTTC. The chain is built from TRBV29-1 and TRBJ2-5; D might be TRBD1 or TRBD2, each matching 5 bases. The J call may not be correct, given that the DNA end is closer to TRBJ2-7. Looked up from germline, CDR1 is SQVTM and CDR2 is ANQGSEA. This CDR3 contains 14 residues.

This clonotype was seen a handful of times. The rearrangement joins TRBV20-1 to TRBJ2-3; 11 bases line up with TRBD1. This CDR3 region has 15 residues. Germline lookup yields CDR1 DFQATT and CDR2 SNEGSKA (reference sequence). The V segment lost 3 bases and the J segment 1 base; nucleotides outside the gene matches: 3. The CDR3 DNA is TGCAGTGCTAGGGGGACAGGGGGGGGCACAGATACGCAGTATTTT. It encodes CSARGTGGGTDTQYF.

The chain's CDR3 is CASSPLAGGVETQYF. The CDR3 bases are TGTGCCAGCAGCCCACTAGCGGGAGGGGTGGAGACCCAGTACTTC. This sequence joins TRBV7-8 and TRBJ2-5, with 13 bases identical to TRBD2. The CDR3 runs to 15 residues. The V gene's germline CDR1 is SGHVS and CDR2 FQNEAQ. Unmatched junction bases numbered 5, after V lost 5 bases and J lost 5 bases.

This clonotype was counted between two and nine times. This chain uses TRBV6-2 or TRBV6-3 with TRBJ1-5; D call uncertain. This CDR3 region has 12 residues. Germline values: CDR1 MNHEY, CDR2 SVGEGT. Trimming removed 6 bases from V and 12 bases from J, with 15 bases in between. The CDR3 loop is CASSRRDELQHF. The DNA of the CDR3 is TGTGCCAGCAGCCGACGAGATGAGCTCCAGCATTTT.

The chain uses TRBV7-6 and TRBJ1-6; D is perhaps TRBD1 (6 bases). Germline V lookup: CDR1 SGHVS, CDR2 FNYEAQ. V shed 5 bases and J shed 3 bases, with 23 bases lying between them. This CDR3 has 19 residues. The CDR3 DNA sequence: TGTGCCAGCAGCCAACGAATCGGAGGGGGGAAACGCTATAATTCACCCCTCCACTTT. Translating it yields CASSQRIGGGKRYNSPLHF.

Only a few counts were recorded for this clonotype. The chain is built from TRBV27 and TRBJ2-3; possibly TRBD1 for D (5 bases). Germline V gene sequence: CDR1 MNHEY, CDR2 SMNVEV (reference sequence). Trimming removed 2 bases from V and 0 bases from J, with 18 bases in between. CDR3 length: 18 residues. CDR3 nucleotides: TGTGCCAGCAGTTTAGGTAGACAGCTCCCCACTAGCACAGATACGCAGTATTTT. It specifies CASSLGRQLPTSTDTQYF.

This clonotype was seen only a few times. The J gene is TRBJ1-1, the V gene TRBV12-5; tentative D call: TRBD1 (5 bases). The CDR3 is 15 amino acids. V was clipped by 6 bases and J by 8 bases, with 22 bases between them. Per the germline V gene, CDR1 is LGHNT and CDR2 is FRNRAP. CDR3 coding DNA: TGTGCTAGTGGCCTCTTAGGTGCGGGGACCGGCGAAGCTTTCTTT. It yields the protein CASGLLGAGTGEAFF.

This clonotype was seen repeatedly, ten times or more. The chain joins TRBV7-6 to TRBJ2-5, with a weak D call TRBD1 (6 bases). Per germline, CDR1 SGHVS and CDR2 FNYEAQ. There are 15 residues in the CDR3. Trimming cost V 5 bases and J 2 bases, with 15 bases left between them. CDR3 coding DNA: TGTGCCAGCAGCGCCCGGACAGTGTCACAAGAGACCCAGTACTTC. Translating gives CASSARTVSQETQYF.

V is TRBV7-2 and J is TRBJ2-7; TRBD1 is a possible D gene (5 bases). The V gene lost 3 bases and the J gene lost 6 bases, with 6 bases spanning the gap. Germline V gives CDR1 SGHTA, CDR2 FQGNSA. The CDR3 sequence is 11 residues long. The CDR3 region is CASSLTAEQYF. The CDR3 DNA follows: TGTGCCAGCAGCTTGACAGCCGAGCAGTACTTC.

The chain couples TRBV7-2 to TRBJ1-2; 9 bases are a match to TRBD1. Germline V lookup: CDR1 SGHTA, CDR2 FQGNSA. V was pared by 2 bases and J by 6 bases, with 10 bases of the junction left unmatched. This CDR3 contains 16 residues. The CDR3 loop is CASSLMAPGTGHGYTF. Written as DNA, the CDR3 is TGTGCCAGCAGCTTAATGGCCCCCGGGACAGGGCATGGCTACACCTTC.

The chain has TRBV12-3 or TRBV12-4 and TRBJ2-5; tentatively, D is TRBD1 (6 bases). Trimming took 5 bases from V and 3 from J, leaving 13 bases between them. This CDR3 spans 14 amino acids. The DNA of the CDR3 is TGTGCCAGCAGTCCCAGGGGAGCAGAAGAGACCCAGTACTTC. This sequence encodes CASSPRGAEETQYF.

The chain joins TRBV27 to TRBJ1-6, with a weak D call TRBD1 (5 bases). The CDR3 extends over 14 amino acids. Germline V gene lookup returns CDR1 MNHEY and CDR2 SMNVEV (reference sequence). Trimming pared 4 bases from V and 10 bases from J, leaving 14 bases between. The CDR3: CASSSRNDRSPLHF. The CDR3 DNA is TGTGCCAGCAGTTCCCGAAACGACAGATCACCCCTCCACTTT.

The genes are TRBV7-8 and TRBJ2-1; either TRBD1 or TRBD2 may fit D (6 bases each). This CDR3 has 13 residues. The V and J ends lost 6 bases and 6 bases respectively, with 12 bases between them. Germline lookup yields CDR1 SGHVS and CDR2 FQNEAQ. This chain's CDR3 is CASRAEGGNEQFF. DNA of the CDR3: TGTGCCAGCAGAGCGGAGGGGGGCAATGAGCAGTTCTTC.